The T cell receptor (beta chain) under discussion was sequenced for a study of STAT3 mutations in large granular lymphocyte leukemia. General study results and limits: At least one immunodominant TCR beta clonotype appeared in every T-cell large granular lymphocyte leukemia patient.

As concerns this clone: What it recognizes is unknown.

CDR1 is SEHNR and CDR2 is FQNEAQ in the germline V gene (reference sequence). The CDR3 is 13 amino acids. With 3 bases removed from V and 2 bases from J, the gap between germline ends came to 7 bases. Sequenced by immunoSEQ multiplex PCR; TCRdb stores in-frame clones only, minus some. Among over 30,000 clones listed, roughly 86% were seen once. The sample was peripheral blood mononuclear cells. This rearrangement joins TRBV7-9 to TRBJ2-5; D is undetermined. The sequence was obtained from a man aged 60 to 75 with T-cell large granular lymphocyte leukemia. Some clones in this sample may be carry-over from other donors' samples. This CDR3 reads CASSFYLQETQYF. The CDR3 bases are TGTGCCAGCAGCTTCTATTTACAAGAGACCCAGTACTTC.